The clone carrying this T cell receptor beta chain has at least ten counts. The V end lost 4 bases, the J end lost 5 bases, and 9 bases lay between the germline ends. The CDR3 is 13 residues long. Individually, cDNA molecules had unique molecular identifiers attached to them. TCRdb reprocessed the 5' RACE reads via MiXCR and lists one record per CDR3 protein. The repertoire holds just over 70,000 distinct CDR3 sequences, with 12% as singletons. These data are taken from a study of early T cells in non-severe SARS-CoV-2 infection. Study in general: Sequenced bulk RNA came from whole blood that was unsorted, and chains were unpaired.

This TCR came from an adult who was a healthcare worker with PCR-confirmed SARS-CoV-2 infection or an uninfected control (not recorded which). The sample taken for sequencing was whole blood. The gene calls are TRBV12-3 or TRBV12-4 and TRBJ2-1; perhaps TRBD1 as D (5 bases). CDR3 sequence: CASSSPGNNEQFF. The CDR3 DNA is TGTGCCAGCAGTTCCCCAGGGAACAATGAGCAGTTCTTC.